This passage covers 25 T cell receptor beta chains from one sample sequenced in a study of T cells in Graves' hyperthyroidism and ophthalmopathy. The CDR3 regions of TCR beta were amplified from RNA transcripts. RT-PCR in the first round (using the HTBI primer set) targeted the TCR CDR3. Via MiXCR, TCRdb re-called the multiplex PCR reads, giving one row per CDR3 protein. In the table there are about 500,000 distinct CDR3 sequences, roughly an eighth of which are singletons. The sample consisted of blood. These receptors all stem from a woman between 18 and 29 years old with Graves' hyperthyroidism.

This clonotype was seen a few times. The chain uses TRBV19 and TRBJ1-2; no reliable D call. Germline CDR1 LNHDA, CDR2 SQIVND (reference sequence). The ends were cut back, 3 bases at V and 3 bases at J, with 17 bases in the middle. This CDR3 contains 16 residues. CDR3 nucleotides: TGTGCCAGTAGTATTCTTGGGCAGCGGCCATACTATGGCTACACCTTC. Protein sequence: CASSILGQRPYYGYTF.

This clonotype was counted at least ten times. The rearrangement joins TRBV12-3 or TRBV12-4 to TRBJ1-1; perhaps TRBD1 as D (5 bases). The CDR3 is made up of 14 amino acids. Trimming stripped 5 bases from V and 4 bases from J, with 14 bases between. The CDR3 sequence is CASSPGKMGTEAFF. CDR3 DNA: TGTGCCAGCAGTCCAGGGAAGATGGGCACTGAAGCTTTCTTT.

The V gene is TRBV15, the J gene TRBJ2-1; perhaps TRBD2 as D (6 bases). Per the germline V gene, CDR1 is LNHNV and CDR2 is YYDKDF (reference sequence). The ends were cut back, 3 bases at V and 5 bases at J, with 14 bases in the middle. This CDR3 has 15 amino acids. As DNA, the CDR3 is TGTGCCACCAGCAGCGGACTACTATATAACAATGAGCAGTTCTTC. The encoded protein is CATSSGLLYNNEQFF.

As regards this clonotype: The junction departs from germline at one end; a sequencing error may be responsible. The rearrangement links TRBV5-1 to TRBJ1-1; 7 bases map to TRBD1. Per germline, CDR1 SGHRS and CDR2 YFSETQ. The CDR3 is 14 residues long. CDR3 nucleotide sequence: TGCGGCAGCAGCGCCGGGACAGTAAACACTGAAGCTTTCTTT. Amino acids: CGSSAGTVNTEAFF.

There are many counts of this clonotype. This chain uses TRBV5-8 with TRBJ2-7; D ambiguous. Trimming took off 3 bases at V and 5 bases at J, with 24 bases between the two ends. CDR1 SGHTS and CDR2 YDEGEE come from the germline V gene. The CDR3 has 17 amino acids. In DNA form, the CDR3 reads TGTGCCAGCAGCTCCGGTATCGTGGCGTTCCTACAGAACGAGCAGTACTTC. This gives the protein CASSSGIVAFLQNEQYF.

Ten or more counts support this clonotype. CDR3 sequence (DNA): TGCGCCAGCAGCCCGGGACTAGCAGGCGATGAGCAGTTCTTC. Its translation: CASSPGLAGDEQFF. The chain couples TRBV5-1 to TRBJ2-1, with TRBD2 matching over 9 bases. The CDR3 covers 14 residues. Germline V gives CDR1 SGHRS, CDR2 YFSETQ. The J segment lost 8 bases and the V segment lost 4 bases, leaving 7 bases of the junction unmatched.

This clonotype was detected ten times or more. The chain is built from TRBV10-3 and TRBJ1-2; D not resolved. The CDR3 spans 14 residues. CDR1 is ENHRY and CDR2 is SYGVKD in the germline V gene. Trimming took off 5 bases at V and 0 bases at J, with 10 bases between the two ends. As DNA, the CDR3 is TGTGCCATCAGTCCAATACGCCCTAACTATGGCTACACCTTC. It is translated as CAISPIRPNYGYTF.

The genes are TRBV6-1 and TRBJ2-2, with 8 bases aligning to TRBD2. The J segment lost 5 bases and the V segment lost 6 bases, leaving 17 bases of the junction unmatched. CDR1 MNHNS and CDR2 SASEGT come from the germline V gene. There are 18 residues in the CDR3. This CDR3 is CASSTHSVSGRGTGELFF. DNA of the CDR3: TGTGCCAGCAGCACCCATAGCGTGTCCGGGAGGGGAACCGGGGAGCTGTTTTTT.

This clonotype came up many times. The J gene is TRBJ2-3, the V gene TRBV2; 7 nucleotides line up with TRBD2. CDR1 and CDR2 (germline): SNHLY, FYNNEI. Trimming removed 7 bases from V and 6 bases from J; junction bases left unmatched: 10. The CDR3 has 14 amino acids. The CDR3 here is CASTGTKAADTQYF. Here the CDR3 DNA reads TGTGCCAGCACCGGGACTAAGGCAGCCGATACGCAGTATTTT.

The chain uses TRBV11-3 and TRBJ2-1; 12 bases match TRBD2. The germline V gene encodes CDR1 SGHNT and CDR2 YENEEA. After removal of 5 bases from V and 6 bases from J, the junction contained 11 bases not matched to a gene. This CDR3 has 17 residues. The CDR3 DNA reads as TGTGCCAGCAGCCTGACTAGCGGGAGCGCCCTCGGCAATGAGCAGTTCTTC. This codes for CASSLTSGSALGNEQFF.

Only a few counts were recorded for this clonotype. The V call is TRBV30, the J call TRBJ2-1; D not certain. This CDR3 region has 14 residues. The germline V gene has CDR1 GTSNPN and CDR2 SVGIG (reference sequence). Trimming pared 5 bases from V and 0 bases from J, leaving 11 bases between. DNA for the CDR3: TGTGCCTGGGAGCCCGTGAGCTCCTACAATGAGCAGTTCTTC. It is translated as CAWEPVSSYNEQFF. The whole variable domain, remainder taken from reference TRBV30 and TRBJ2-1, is SQTIHQWPATLVQPVGSPLSLECTVEGTSNPNLYWYRQAAGRGLQLLFYSVGIGQISSEVPQNLSASRPQDRQFILSSKKLLLSDSGFYLCAWEPVSSYNEQFFGPGTRLTVL.

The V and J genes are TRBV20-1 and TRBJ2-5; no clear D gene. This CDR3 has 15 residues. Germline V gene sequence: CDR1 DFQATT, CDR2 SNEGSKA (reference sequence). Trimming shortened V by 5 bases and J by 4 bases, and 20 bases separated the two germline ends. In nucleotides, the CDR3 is TGCAGTGCTTTAGGAGAACCCCTCAGCGTAGAGACCCAGTACTTC. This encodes CSALGEPLSVETQYF.

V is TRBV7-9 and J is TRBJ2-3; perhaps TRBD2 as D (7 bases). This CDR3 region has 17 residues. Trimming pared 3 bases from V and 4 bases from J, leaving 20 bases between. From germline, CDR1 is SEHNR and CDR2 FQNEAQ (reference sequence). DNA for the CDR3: TGTGCCAGCAGCTTCTCACAGGGAGGGTTTGGCGCAGATACGCAGTATTTT. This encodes CASSFSQGGFGADTQYF.

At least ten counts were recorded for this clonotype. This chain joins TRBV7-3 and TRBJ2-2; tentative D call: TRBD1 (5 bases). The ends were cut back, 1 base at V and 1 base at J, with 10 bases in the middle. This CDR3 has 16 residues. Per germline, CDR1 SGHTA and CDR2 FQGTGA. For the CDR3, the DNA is TGTGCCAGCAGCTTAAACGCAGGGCGGAACACCGGGGAGCTGTTTTTT. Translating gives CASSLNAGRNTGELFF.

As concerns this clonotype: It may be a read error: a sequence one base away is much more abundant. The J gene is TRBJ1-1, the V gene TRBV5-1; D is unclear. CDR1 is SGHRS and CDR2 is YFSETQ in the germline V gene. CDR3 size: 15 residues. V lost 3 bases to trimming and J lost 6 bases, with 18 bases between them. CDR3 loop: CASSSDRRPESEAFF. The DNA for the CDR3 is TGCGCCAGCAGCTCGGACCGTCGGCCAGAGTCTGAAGCTTTCTTT.

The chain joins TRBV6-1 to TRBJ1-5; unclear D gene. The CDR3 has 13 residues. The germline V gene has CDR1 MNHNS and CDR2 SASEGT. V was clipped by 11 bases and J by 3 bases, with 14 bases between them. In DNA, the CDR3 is TGTGCCTGCTGGCCCCCGAACAATCAGCCCCAGCATTTT. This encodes CACWPPNNQPQHF.

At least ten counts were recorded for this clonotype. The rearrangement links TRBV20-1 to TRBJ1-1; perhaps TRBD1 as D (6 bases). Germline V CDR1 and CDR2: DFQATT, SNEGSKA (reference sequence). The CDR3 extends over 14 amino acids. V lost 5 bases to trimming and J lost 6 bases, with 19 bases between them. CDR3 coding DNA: TGCAGTGCTCCTCACATCGGGGACATGGCTGAAGCTTTCTTT. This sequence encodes CSAPHIGDMAEAFF.

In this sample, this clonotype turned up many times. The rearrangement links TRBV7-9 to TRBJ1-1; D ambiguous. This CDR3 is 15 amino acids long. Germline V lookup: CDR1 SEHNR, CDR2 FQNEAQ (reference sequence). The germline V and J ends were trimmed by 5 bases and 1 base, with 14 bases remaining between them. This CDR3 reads CASSVYIAKNTEAFF. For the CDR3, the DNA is TGTGCCAGCAGCGTATACATTGCGAAGAACACTGAAGCTTTCTTT.

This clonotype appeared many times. The CDR3 nucleotides are TGCGCCAGCAGCCCAACAGGGAACCCTAACTATGGCTACACCTTC. Its protein product is CASSPTGNPNYGYTF. This chain connects TRBV4-1 to TRBJ1-2; D may be TRBD1 (6 bases). Looked up from germline, CDR1 is MGHRA and CDR2 is YSYEKL. Trimming took off 4 bases at V and 0 bases at J, with 12 bases between the two ends. This CDR3 spans 15 amino acids.

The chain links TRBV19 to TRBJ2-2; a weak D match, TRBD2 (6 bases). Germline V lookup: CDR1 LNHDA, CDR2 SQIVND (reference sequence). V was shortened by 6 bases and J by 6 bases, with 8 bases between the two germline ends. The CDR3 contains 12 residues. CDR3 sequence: CASRGLSGELFF. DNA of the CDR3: TGTGCCAGTAGAGGACTATCCGGGGAGCTGTTTTTT.

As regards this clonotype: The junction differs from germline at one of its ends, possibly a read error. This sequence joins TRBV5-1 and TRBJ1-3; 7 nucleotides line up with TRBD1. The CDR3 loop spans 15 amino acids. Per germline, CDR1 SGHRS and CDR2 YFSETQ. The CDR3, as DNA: TGCGCCAGCAGCTGGGGACAGCCCTCTGGAAACACCATACATTTT. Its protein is CASSWGQPSGNTIHF.

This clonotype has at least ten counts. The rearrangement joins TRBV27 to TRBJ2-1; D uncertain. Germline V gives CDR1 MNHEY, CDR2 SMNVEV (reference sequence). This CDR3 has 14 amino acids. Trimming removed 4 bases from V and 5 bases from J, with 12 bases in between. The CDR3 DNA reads TGTGCCAGCAGTTCCCCGGCAGCTGACAATGAGCAGTTCTTC. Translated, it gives CASSSPAADNEQFF.

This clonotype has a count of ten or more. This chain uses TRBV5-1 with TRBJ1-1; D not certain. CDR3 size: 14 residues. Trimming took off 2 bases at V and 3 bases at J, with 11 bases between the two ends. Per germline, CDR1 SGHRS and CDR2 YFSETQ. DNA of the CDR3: TGCGCCAGCAGCTTAACAGCGTCCGACACTGAAGCTTTCTTT. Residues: CASSLTASDTEAFF.

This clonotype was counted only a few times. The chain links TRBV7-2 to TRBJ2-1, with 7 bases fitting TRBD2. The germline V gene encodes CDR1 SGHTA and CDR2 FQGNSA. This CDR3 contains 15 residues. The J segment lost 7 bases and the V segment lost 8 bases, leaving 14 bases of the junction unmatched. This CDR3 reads CASQSRGRALNEQFF. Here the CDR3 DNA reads TGTGCCAGCCAGTCCCGGGGGAGGGCCCTTAATGAGCAGTTCTTC.

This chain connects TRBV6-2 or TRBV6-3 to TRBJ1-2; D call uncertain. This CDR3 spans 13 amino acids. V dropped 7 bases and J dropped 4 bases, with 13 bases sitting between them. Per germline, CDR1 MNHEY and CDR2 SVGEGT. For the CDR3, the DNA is TGTGCCAGCACGGAGGGATTGAGCTATGGCTACACCTTC. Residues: CASTEGLSYGYTF.